The clone carrying this T cell receptor (beta chain) showed up many times. TCRdb reprocessed the RACE reads via MiXCR and lists one record per CDR3 protein. Of approximately 260,000 distinct CDR3 sequences in the sample, around 7.3% were seen once. This record belongs to a study of human T cells and chemical hapten exposure. This sample's time point: pre-sensitization, week 0. Treatment indicated: therapeutic diphenylcyclopropenone sensitization with weekly scalp DPC. This sequence originates from a man aged 18-30 years with alopecia areata. Some clones in this sample may be carry-over from other donors' samples. The material sequenced was whole blood, taken in connection with sensitization to the hapten diphenylcyclopropenone (DPC).

CDR3 region: CASSVQGNQPQHF. For the CDR3, the DNA is TGTGCCAGCAGCGTACAGGGCAATCAGCCCCAGCATTTT. The chain employs TRBV9 and TRBJ1-5; D is ambiguous. This CDR3 is built from 13 residues. Between the trimmed V and J ends, which lost 1 base and 2 bases, there was a span of 4 bases. Germline V gene sequence: CDR1 SGDLS, CDR2 YYNGEE.